This T cell receptor (beta chain) was identified in a study of blood T cells in healthy people across ages. Study outcomes and limitations: A roughly linear fall in TCR beta diversity per million T cells was seen with increasing age. Donors of long life had a larger count of naive CD4+ cells and greater diversity than aged donors.

Concerning this clonotype: Its target is unknown.

The CDR3 runs 16 residues. Germline trimming cut 0 bases from V and 5 bases from J; bases unmatched to any gene: 5. Germline assignment: CDR1 LGHNA and CDR2 YNFKEQ. It was with a sample-barcoded 5' primer and a J-beta primer mix that a second PCR of roughly 7 to 12 cycles was run. The yield of each sample was at least 2.5 million CDR3-containing paired-end reads. MiXCR was run by TCRdb on the 5' RACE reads, yielding one entry per CDR3 protein. The profile shows around 1.5 million distinct CDR3 sequences, 30% to 40% of them singletons. This chain joins TRBV4-2 and TRBJ2-7; 12 bases are a match to TRBD2. Sequencing was carried out using blood. This clonotype was obtained from a woman aged 25 to 39 in good health. CDR3 bases: TGTGCCAGCAGCCAAGATAGACTAGCGGGAGCGAACGAGCAGTACTTC. It encodes CASSQDRLAGANEQYF.